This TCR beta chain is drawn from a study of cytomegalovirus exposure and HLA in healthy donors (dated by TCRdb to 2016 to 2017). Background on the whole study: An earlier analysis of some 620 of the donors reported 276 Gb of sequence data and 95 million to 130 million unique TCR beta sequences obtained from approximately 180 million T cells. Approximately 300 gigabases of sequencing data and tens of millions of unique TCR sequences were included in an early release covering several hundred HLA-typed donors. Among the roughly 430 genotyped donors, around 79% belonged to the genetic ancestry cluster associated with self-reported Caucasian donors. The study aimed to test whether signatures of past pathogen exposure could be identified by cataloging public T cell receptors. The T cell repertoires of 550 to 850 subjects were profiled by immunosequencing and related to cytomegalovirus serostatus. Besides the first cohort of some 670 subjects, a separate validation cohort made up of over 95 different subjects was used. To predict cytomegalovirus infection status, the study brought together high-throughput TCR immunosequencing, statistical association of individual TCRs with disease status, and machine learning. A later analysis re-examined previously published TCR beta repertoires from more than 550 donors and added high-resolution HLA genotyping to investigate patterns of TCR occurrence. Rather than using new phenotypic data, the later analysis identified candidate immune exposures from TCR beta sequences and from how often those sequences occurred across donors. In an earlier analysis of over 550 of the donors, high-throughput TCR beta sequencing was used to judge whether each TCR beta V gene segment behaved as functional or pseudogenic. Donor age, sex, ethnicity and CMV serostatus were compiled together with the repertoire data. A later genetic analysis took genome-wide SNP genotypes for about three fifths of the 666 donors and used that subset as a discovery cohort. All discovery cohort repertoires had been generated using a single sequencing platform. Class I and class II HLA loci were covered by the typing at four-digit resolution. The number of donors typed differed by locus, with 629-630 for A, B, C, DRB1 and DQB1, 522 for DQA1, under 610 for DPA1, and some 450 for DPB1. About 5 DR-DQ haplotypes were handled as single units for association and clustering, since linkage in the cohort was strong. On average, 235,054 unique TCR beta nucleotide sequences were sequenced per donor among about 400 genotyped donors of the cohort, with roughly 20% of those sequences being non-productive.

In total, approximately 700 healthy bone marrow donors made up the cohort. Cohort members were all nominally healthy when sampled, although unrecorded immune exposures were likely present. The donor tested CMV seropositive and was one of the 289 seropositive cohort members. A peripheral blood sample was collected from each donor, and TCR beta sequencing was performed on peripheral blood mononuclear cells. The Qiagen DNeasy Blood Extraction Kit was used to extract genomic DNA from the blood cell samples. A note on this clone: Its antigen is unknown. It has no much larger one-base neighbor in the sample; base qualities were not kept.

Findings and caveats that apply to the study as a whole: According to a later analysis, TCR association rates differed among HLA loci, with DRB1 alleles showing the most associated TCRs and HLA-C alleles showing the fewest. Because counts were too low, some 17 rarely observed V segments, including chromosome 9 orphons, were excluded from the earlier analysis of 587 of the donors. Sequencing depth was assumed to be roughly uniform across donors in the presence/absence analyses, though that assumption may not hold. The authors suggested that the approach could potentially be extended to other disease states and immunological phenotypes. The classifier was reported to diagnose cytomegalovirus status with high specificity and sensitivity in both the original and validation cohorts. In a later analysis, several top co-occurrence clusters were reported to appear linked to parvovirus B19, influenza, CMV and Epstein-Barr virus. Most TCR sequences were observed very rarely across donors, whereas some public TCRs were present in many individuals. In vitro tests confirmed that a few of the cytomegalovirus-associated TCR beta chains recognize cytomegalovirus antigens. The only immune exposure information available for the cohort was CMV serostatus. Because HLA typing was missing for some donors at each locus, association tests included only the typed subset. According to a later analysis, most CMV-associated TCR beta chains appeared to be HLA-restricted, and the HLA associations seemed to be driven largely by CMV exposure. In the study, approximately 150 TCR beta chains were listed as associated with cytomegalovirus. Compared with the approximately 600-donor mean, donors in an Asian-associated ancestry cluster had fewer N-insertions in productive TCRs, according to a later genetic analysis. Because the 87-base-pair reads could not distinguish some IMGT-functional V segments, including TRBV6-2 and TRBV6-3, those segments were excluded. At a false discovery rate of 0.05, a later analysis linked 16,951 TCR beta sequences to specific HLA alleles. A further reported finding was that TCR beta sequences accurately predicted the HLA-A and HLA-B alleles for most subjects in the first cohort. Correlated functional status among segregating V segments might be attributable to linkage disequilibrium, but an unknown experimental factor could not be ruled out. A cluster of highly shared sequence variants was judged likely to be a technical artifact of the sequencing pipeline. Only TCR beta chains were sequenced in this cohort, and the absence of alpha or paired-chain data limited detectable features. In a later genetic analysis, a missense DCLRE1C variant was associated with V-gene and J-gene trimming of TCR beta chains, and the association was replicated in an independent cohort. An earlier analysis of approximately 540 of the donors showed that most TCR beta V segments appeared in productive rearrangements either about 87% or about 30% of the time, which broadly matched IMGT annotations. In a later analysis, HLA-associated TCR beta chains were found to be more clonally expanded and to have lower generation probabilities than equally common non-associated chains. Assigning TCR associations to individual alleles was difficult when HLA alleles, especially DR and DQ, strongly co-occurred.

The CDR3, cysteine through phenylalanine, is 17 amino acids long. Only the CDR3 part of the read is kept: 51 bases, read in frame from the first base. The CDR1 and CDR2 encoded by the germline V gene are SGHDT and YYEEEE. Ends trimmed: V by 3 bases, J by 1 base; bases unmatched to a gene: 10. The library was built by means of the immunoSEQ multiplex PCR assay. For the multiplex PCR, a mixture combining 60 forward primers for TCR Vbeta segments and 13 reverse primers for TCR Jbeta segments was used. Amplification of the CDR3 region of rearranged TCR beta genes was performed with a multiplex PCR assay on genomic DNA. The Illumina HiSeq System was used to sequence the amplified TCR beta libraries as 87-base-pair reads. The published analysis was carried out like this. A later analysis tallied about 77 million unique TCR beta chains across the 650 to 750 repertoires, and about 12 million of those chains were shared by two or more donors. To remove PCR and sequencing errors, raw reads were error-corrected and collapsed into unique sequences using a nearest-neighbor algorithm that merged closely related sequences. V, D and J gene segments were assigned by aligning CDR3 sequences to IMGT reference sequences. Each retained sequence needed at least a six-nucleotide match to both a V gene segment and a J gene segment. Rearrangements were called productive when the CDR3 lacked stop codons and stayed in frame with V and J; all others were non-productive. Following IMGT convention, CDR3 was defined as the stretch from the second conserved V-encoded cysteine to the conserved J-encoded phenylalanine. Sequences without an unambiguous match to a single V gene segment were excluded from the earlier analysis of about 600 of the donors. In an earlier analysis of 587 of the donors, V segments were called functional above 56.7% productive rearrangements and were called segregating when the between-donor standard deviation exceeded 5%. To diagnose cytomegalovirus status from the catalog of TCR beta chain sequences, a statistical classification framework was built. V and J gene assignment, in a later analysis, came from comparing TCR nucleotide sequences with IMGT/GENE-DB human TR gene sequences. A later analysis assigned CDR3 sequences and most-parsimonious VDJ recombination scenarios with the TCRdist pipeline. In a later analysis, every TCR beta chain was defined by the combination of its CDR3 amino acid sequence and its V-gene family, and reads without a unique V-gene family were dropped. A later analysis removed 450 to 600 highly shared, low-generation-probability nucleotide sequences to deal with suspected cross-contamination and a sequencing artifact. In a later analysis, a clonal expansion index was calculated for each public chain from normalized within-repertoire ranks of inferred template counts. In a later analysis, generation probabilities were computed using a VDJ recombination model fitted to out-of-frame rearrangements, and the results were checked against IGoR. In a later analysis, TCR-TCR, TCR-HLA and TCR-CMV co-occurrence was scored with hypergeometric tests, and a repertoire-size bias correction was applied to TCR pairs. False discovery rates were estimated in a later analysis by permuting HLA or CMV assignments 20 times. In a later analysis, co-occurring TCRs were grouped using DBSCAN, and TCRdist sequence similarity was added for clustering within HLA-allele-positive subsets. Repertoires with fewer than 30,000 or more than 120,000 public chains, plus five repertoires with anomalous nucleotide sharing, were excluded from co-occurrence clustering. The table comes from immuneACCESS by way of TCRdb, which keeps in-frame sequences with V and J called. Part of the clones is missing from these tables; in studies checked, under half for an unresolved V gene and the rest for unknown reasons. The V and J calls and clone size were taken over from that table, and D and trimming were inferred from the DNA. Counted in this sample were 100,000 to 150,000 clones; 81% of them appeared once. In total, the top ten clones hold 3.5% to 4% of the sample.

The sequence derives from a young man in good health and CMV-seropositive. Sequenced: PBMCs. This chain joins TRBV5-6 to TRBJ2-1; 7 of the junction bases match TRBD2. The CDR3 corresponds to CASSSSREVASYNEQFF. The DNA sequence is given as TGTGCCAGCAGCTCGAGTCGGGAGGTCGCATCCTACAATGAGCAGTTCTTC.